The next 12 T cell receptor beta chains were all read from a single sample in a study of blood T cells in healthy people across ages. Using a J-beta primer mix together with a sample-barcoded 5' primer, a second PCR was run for roughly 6 to 12 cycles. TCRdb reprocessed the 5' RACE reads via MiXCR and lists one record per CDR3 protein. The sample includes 700,000 to 900,000 distinct CDR3 sequences, around half of them seen just once. Sequenced material: blood. The receptors derive from a man older than 75 in good health.

The chain combines TRBV9 with TRBJ2-2; D not resolved. The CDR3 covers 14 residues. Germline loops: CDR1 SGDLS, CDR2 YYNGEE. The germline V and J ends were trimmed by 3 bases and 1 base, with 7 bases remaining between them. CDR3 sequence: CASSDTLNTGELFF. CDR3 nucleotide sequence: TGTGCCAGCAGCGACACCCTGAACACCGGGGAGCTGTTTTTT.

Turning to this clonotype: The germline gene is not matched at one end of the junction; a read error may be the cause. The chain employs TRBV3-1 and TRBJ2-3; D ambiguous. The CDR3 totals 12 residues. Germline V CDR1 and CDR2: LGHDT, YNNKEL (reference sequence). The CDR3 coding sequence is TGTGCCGGCAGCCAACCTCCAGATACGCAGTATTTT. Amino acids: CAGSQPPDTQYF.

This clonotype was seen a few times. This chain connects TRBV10-3 to TRBJ1-6; D ambiguous. Germline V CDR1 and CDR2: ENHRY, SYGVKD. The V and J ends lost 7 bases and 7 bases respectively, with 11 bases between them. This CDR3 contains 13 residues. The CDR3 spells CAITAGPNSPLHF. In nucleotides, the CDR3 is TGTGCCATCACCGCCGGACCAAATTCACCCCTCCACTTT.

This clonotype was detected only a few times. The rearrangement uses TRBV5-1 and TRBJ2-7; D may be TRBD1 (5 bases). Germline CDR1 SGHRS, CDR2 YFSETQ. Trimming pared 4 bases from V and 6 bases from J, leaving 11 bases between. CDR3 size: 12 residues. In DNA form, the CDR3 reads TGCGCCAGCAGCGACAGTATAGGCGAGCAGTACTTC. Protein sequence: CASSDSIGEQYF.

A word on this clonotype: The junction differs from germline at one of its ends, possibly a read error. The chain has TRBV29-1 and TRBJ2-1; 10 nucleotides agree with TRBD1. CDR3 length: 13 residues. Per germline, CDR1 SQVTM and CDR2 ANQGSEA. The CDR3 loop reads CSVEDRGYSEQFF. CDR3 bases: TGCAGCGTTGAGGACAGGGGGTACAGTGAGCAGTTCTTC.

V is TRBV5-1 and J is TRBJ2-7; TRBD2 is a possible D gene (6 bases). Trimming took off 4 bases at V and 0 bases at J, with 14 bases between the two ends. The CDR3 contains 15 residues. The germline gives CDR1 SGHRS, CDR2 YFSETQ. DNA for the CDR3: TGCGCCAGCAGCGATAACAGGAGGGTCTCCTACGAGCAGTACTTC. Its translation: CASSDNRRVSYEQYF.

This clonotype was detected a few times. The chain carries TRBV20-1 and TRBJ2-7, with 8 bases matching TRBD1. Germline-derived CDR1 and CDR2 are DFQATT and SNEGSKA (reference sequence). The CDR3 consists of 13 residues. The ends lost 6 bases at V and 4 bases at J; junction bases unmatched: 8. The CDR3 loop is CSATDRAGYEQYF. The CDR3 DNA follows: TGCAGTGCCACGGACAGGGCAGGGTACGAGCAGTACTTC.

The chain employs TRBV29-1 and TRBJ1-1; TRBD1 matches at 8 bases. The germline CDR1 and CDR2 sequences are SQVTM and ANQGSEA. V was pared by 6 bases and J by 4 bases, with 7 bases of the junction left unmatched. The CDR3 runs to 13 residues. In DNA, the CDR3 is TGCAGCGTCCAGGACAGGGACGGCACTGAAGCTTTCTTT. It encodes CSVQDRDGTEAFF.

The chain combines TRBV18 with TRBJ2-1, with D hard to call. Per the germline V gene, CDR1 is KGHSH and CDR2 is LQKENI. The CDR3 has 12 residues. The V gene lost 0 bases and the J gene lost 9 bases, with 6 bases spanning the gap. For the CDR3, the DNA is TGTGCCAGCTCACCACCAAGGAGTGAGCAGTTCTTC. Translation gives CASSPPRSEQFF.

The chain recombines TRBV6-2 or TRBV6-3 with TRBJ2-1; 9 positions match TRBD2. This CDR3 is 12 amino acids long. V shed 6 bases and J 12 bases; nucleotides not matched to a gene: 6. Germline-derived CDR1 and CDR2 are MNHEY and SVGEGT. The CDR3 sequence: CASSSSGMRQFF. CDR3 nucleotides: TGTGCCAGCAGCTCTAGCGGGATGAGGCAGTTCTTC.

This clonotype was counted a few times. The chain combines TRBV11-2 with TRBJ1-1; 7 bases match TRBD1. V lost 5 bases and J lost 2; bases outside the gene matches: 5. Germline V CDR1 and CDR2: SGHAT, FQNNGV. The CDR3 has 14 amino acids. CDR3 in DNA: TGTGCCAGCAGCGCCCGACAGGGTAACACTGAAGCTTTCTTT. This gives the protein CASSARQGNTEAFF.

V usage is TRBV6-5 and J usage is TRBJ2-7; TRBD1 matches 10 bases. Germline V lookup: CDR1 MNHEY, CDR2 SVGAGI. J was trimmed by 7 bases and V by 7 bases; bases with no gene match: 16. The CDR3 is 16 amino acids. The CDR3 protein is CASKRIDRGPEWEQYF. CDR3 DNA sequence: TGTGCCAGCAAGCGAATTGACAGGGGGCCGGAGTGGGAGCAGTACTTC.